Listed here are 2 T cell receptor beta chains from one sample, sequenced in a study of identical twins. TCRdb reprocessed the 5' RACE reads via MiXCR and lists one record per CDR3 protein. The sample holds 600,000 to 800,000 distinct CDR3 sequences; about 20% are singletons and the top ten take roughly 4%. These data are also associated with another study on T cells expressing NK-cell markers.

Source material: PBMCs. Source of these receptors: a woman under 30 in good health.

V usage is TRBV12-3 or TRBV12-4 and J usage is TRBJ2-7; 8 bases line up with TRBD1. This CDR3 is 17 amino acids long. V was clipped by 2 bases and J by 1 base; unmatched bases: 10. The CDR3, as DNA: TGTGCCAGCAGTTTAACCCCGGGACAGGAGACGTCCTACGAGCAGTACTTC. Its translation is CASSLTPGQETSYEQYF.

The CDR3: CSVQAYNEQFF. CDR3 nucleotides: TGCAGCGTTCAGGCTTACAATGAGCAGTTCTTC. V and J are TRBV29-1 and TRBJ2-1; D gene uncertain. The CDR3 has 11 amino acids. The V end was cut by 5 bases, the J end by 4 bases, with 6 bases between. Germline CDR1 reads SQVTM; CDR2 reads ANQGSEA.